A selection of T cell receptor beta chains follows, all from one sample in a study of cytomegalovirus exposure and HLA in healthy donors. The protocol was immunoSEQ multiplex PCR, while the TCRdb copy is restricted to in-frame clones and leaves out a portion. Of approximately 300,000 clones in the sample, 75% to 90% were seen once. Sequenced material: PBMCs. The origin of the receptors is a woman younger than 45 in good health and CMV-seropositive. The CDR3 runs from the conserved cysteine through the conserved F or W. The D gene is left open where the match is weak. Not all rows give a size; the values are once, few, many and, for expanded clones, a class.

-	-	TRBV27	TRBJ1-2	TGTGCCAGCAGTTGGGGGCAGGACTATGGCTACACCTTC	CASSWGQDYGYTF
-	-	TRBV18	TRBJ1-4	TGTGCCAGCTCACAGGGCGCAACTAATGAAAAACTGTTTTTT	CASSQGATNEKLFF
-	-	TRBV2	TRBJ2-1	TGTGCCAGCAGCCCCTATGGCTACAATGAGCAGTTCTTC	CASSPYGYNEQFF
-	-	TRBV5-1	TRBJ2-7	TGCGCCAGCAGCCACCGGGACGGGACCTACGAGCAGTACTTC	CASSHRDGTYEQYF
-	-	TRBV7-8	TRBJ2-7	TGTGCCAGCAGCTTAGCACCGAAGAGGGAGCAGTACTTC	CASSLAPKREQYF
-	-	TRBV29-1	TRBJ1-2	TGCAGCGTTGAAGTCGCGGGCCTTAACTATGGCTACACCTTC	CSVEVAGLNYGYTF
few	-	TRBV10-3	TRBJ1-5	TGTGCCATCAGTGAAACGGAACCTCTTGAGCCCCAGCATTTT	CAISETEPLEPQHF
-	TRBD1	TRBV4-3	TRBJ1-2	TGCGCCAGCAGCCATCTCGGACAGGTTGATGGCTACACCTTC	CASSHLGQVDGYTF
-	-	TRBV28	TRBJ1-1	TGTGCCAGCAGTTCCCTGACCCGTGAAGCTTTCTTT	CASSSLTREAFF
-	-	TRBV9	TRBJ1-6	TGTGCCAGCAGCGGGGAATTTGGGGGACGGGGGTACTCCTATAATTCACCCCTCCACTTT	CASSGEFGGRGYSYNSPLHF
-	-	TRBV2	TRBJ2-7	TGTGCCAGCAGTGATGGCGGTACCTACGAGCAGTACTTC	CASSDGGTYEQYF
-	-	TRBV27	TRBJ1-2	TGTGCCACGCAGAAAACAACAGGGAGTGGCTACACCTTC	CATQKTTGSGYTF
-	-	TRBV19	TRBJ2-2	TGTGCCAGTAGTATAGATCTGAGTAGGACCGGGGAGCTGTTTTTT	CASSIDLSRTGELFF
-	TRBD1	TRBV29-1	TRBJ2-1	TGCAGCGTTGAACGAGACAGGGCCAAGTTCTTC	CSVERDRAKFF
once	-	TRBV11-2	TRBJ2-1	TGTGCCAGCAGCGGATTACTAGGAAAGTTCTACAATGAGCAGTTCTTC	CASSGLLGKFYNEQFF
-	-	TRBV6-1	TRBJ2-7	TGTGCCAGCAGTGAATTAAGGTACGAGCAGTACTTC	CASSELRYEQYF
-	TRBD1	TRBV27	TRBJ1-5	TGTGCCAGCAGAAAGGGACAGGCCAATCAGCCCCAGCATTTT	CASRKGQANQPQHF
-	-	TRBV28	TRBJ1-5	TGTGCCAGCAGTTTACATCCAGCAGGGAGCAATCAGCCCCAGCATTTT	CASSLHPAGSNQPQHF
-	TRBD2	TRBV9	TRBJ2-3	TGTGCCAGCAGCGTTAGACTAGCGGGGGGGCGAGGCCCAGATACGCAGTATTTT	CASSVRLAGGRGPDTQYF
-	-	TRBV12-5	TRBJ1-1	TGTGCTAGTGGAAGCCTCCCAGGCCGCACTGAAGCTTTCTTT	CASGSLPGRTEAFF
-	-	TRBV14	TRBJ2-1	TGTGCCAGCAGCCAAGCAAAACCCGGGACACGTTCCTACAATGAGCAGTTCTTC	CASSQAKPGTRSYNEQFF
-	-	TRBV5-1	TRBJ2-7	TGCGCCAGCCGTTACTTAGCGAGCTCCTACGAGCAGTACTTC	CASRYLASSYEQYF
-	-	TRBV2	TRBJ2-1	TGTGCCAGCAGTGAAGCGGGGTGGGTTGAGCAGTTCTTC	CASSEAGWVEQFF
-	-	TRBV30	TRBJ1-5	TGTGCCTGGAGTAGAGGGCTGGGGCAGCCCCAGCATTTT	CAWSRGLGQPQHF
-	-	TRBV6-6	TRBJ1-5	TGTGCCAGCACACCAATTGGGATGGGCAATCAGCCCCAGCATTTT	CASTPIGMGNQPQHF
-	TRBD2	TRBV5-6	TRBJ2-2	TGTGCCAGCAGCCTACGTGGTCCGACTAGCTCGAACACCGGGGAGCTGTTTTTT	CASSLRGPTSSNTGELFF
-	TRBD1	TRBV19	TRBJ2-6	TGTGCCAGTAGTAGACAGGGGGCGGGTTCCAACGTCCTGACTTTC	CASSRQGAGSNVLTF
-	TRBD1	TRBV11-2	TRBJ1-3	TGTGCCAGCAGCTTAGGTCAGGGGGCAATGAGACTCAACACCATATATTTT	CASSLGQGAMRLNTIYF
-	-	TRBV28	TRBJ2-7	TGTGCCAGCAAGACACCGGGACGAACCTACGAGCAGTACTTC	CASKTPGRTYEQYF
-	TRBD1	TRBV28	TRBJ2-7	TGTGCCAGCAGTTCTCGCCAGGGGGCGATTCGGGAGCAGTACTTC	CASSSRQGAIREQYF
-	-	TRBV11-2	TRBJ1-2	TGTGCCAGCAGCTCCCCGGACACCCCTAACTATGGCTACACCTTC	CASSSPDTPNYGYTF
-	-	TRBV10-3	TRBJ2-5	TGTGCCATCAGTGAGTTGCAAATGGGCGCCTGGTACCAAGAGACCCAGTACTTC	CAISELQMGAWYQETQYF
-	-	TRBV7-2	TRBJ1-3	TGTGCCAGCAGCTCTGGACCGAGAGGAAACACCATATATTTT	CASSSGPRGNTIYF
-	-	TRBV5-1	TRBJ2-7	TGCGCCAGCAGCTTGGAGAGGACAATCCGCGAGCAGTACTTC	CASSLERTIREQYF
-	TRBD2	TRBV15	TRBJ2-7	TGTGCCACCAGCAGAGTTCCGACTAGCCTCGAGCAGTACTTC	CATSRVPTSLEQYF
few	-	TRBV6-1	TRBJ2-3	TGTGCCAGCAGTGAAGGAGAACCGAATACGCAGTATTTT	CASSEGEPNTQYF
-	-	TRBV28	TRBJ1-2	TGTGCCAGCAGTCTCATCTATACAGGCTACACCTTC	CASSLIYTGYTF
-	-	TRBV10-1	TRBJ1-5	TGCGCCAGCAGTGACCGGGTAAGGGAAAATCAGCCCCAGCATTTT	CASSDRVRENQPQHF